These 12 T cell receptor beta chains originate from one sample sequenced in a study of radiotherapy plus CTLA-4 blockade in lung cancer. Some clones are missing from TCRdb's copy, which holds only in-frame ones; the method was immunoSEQ multiplex PCR. Of 52,000 or so clones listed, roughly 79% are singletons. The sample was peripheral blood, taken from a patient treated with radiotherapy plus ipilimumab. The origin of the receptors is a human donor with non-small cell lung cancer whose response to radiotherapy plus ipilimumab could not be evaluated.

V usage is TRBV7-2 and J usage is TRBJ2-5, with D perhaps matching TRBD2 (6 bases). The V gene's germline CDR1 is SGHTA and CDR2 FQGNSA. The V end was cut by 1 base, the J end by 2 bases, with 8 bases between. The CDR3 has 14 amino acids. CDR3 region: CASSLGGLQETQYF. CDR3 bases: TGTGCCAGCAGCTTAGGGGGACTTCAAGAGACCCAGTACTTC. Drawing the rest from reference TRBV7-2 and TRBJ2-5, the complete variable domain is GAGVSQSPSNKVTEKGKDVELRCDPISGHTALYWYRQSLGQGLEFLIYFQGNSAPDKSGLPSDRFSAERTGGSVSTLTIQRTQQEDSAVYLCASSLGGLQETQYFGPGTRLLVL.

V gene TRBV19 combines with J gene TRBJ2-7; no definite D call. The germline gives CDR1 LNHDA, CDR2 SQIVND (reference sequence). V lost 5 bases, J lost 4 bases, and 21 bases lay in between. The CDR3 is 16 residues long. The CDR3 sequence: CASSPTISGSIYEQYF. The CDR3 bases are TGTGCCAGTAGTCCAACCATTTCCGGGTCCATATACGAGCAGTACTTC.

The CDR3 here is CASSLGPGQFQPQHF. CDR3 nucleotides: TGTGCCAGCAGCTTAGGACCCGGACAGTTTCAGCCCCAGCATTTT. The chain employs TRBV7-6 and TRBJ1-5; tentative D call: TRBD1 (6 bases). Trimming removed 1 base from V and 6 bases from J, with 13 bases in between. Germline CDR1 SGHVS, CDR2 FNYEAQ. The CDR3 runs 15 residues. The full variable domain, rest sourced from reference TRBV7-6 and TRBJ1-5, is GAGVSQSPRYKVTKRGQDVALRCDPISGHVSLYWYRQALGQGPEFLTYFNYEAQQDKSGLPNDRFSAERPEGSISTLTIQRTEQRDSAMYRCASSLGPGQFQPQHFGDGTRLSIL.

This clone was seen a single time. The J gene is TRBJ1-5, the V gene TRBV7-2; 9 bases map to TRBD1. This CDR3 is built from 15 residues. Germline V gives CDR1 SGHTA, CDR2 FQGNSA. The V segment lost 5 bases and the J segment 2 bases; nucleotides outside the gene matches: 4. The CDR3 here is CASSEWDRGNQPQHF. CDR3 coding DNA: TGTGCCAGCAGCGAATGGGACAGGGGCAATCAGCCCCAGCATTTT. Based on the CDR3 plus reference TRBV7-2 and TRBJ1-5, the full variable domain is GAGVSQSPSNKVTEKGKDVELRCDPISGHTALYWYRQSLGQGLEFLIYFQGNSAPDKSGLPSDRFSAERTGGSVSTLTIQRTQQEDSAVYLCASSEWDRGNQPQHFGDGTRLSIL.

This clone is a singleton in its sample. The rearrangement uses TRBV21-1 and TRBJ1-5; the table calls TRBD1, which could not be checked here. TRBV21-1 is reported as a pseudogene. The CDR3 has 19 residues. This CDR3 reads CASYDRIETGDVGNQPQHF. The CDR3 DNA is TGTGCCAGCTACGACAGGATCGAGACAGGGGATGTGGGCAATCAGCCCCAGCATTTT.

V usage is TRBV7-2 and J usage is TRBJ2-3, with 7 bases identical to TRBD1. Germline-derived CDR1 and CDR2 are SGHTA and FQGNSA. The CDR3 length is 14 residues. J lost 6 bases, V lost 5 bases, and 8 bases had no gene match. The CDR3 DNA sequence: TGTGCCAGCAGCCTAAGGGGGCCCGGGGATACGCAGTATTTT. This sequence encodes CASSLRGPGDTQYF.

The chain joins TRBV14 to TRBJ1-2; TRBD1 matches 8 bases. Germline CDR1 reads SGHDN; CDR2 reads FVKESK. The J segment lost 3 bases and the V segment lost 5 bases, leaving 17 bases of the junction unmatched. The CDR3 totals 18 residues. The CDR3 loop is CASSATGTGINPYYGYTF. The CDR3 nucleotides are TGTGCCAGCAGCGCAACCGGGACAGGAATAAATCCTTACTATGGCTACACCTTC.

The chain recombines TRBV10-2 with TRBJ2-1; 16 positions agree with TRBD2. Germline-derived CDR1 and CDR2 are WSHSY and SAAADI. The CDR3 covers 18 residues. V lost 6 bases to trimming and J lost 1 base; unmatched junction nucleotides: 6. The CDR3 sequence is CASSPGTSGRGSYNEQFF. In DNA, the CDR3 is TGCGCCAGCAGCCCCGGGACTAGCGGGAGGGGGTCCTACAATGAGCAGTTCTTC.

The chain couples TRBV15 to TRBJ1-5; D is uncertain. The CDR3 runs 15 residues. The germline V gene encodes CDR1 LNHNV and CDR2 YYDKDF (reference sequence). V lost 5 bases and J 5 bases, leaving 16 bases between the germline ends. For the CDR3, the DNA is TGTGCCACCAGCCGCCGGGGAGGGCCCCATCAGCCCCAGCATTTT. The encoded protein is CATSRRGGPHQPQHF.

The rearrangement joins TRBV5-4 to TRBJ2-7; 11 bases line up with TRBD1. This CDR3 region has 15 residues. Germline loops: CDR1 SGHNT, CDR2 YYREEE (reference sequence). J lost 7 bases, V lost 4 bases, and 10 bases had no gene match. This chain's CDR3 is CASSRGTGGVGEQYF. The CDR3 DNA sequence: TGTGCCAGCAGCAGGGGGACAGGGGGGGTCGGGGAGCAGTACTTC.

The chain carries TRBV4-2 and TRBJ2-1; D is possibly TRBD2 (5 bases). Trimming removed 4 bases at V and 4 bases at J, with 17 bases between. Germline-derived CDR1 and CDR2 are LGHNA and YNFKEQ. This CDR3 spans 16 amino acids. The DNA for the CDR3 is TGTGCCAGCAGCCCCCGGGGTGAAGGGCGATACAATGAGCAGTTCTTC. Translation: CASSPRGEGRYNEQFF.

CDR3 region: CASSRTQGGPYYGYTF. The CDR3 DNA reads TGTGCCAGCAGCCGAACACAGGGGGGGCCCTACTATGGCTACACCTTC. J is TRBJ1-2 and V is TRBV7-9, with 8 bases aligning to TRBD1. CDR3 length equals 16 residues. With 5 bases clipped from V and 3 bases from J, the junction kept 11 bases outside the gene matches. Germline V gives CDR1 SEHNR, CDR2 FQNEAQ (reference sequence).